These 7 T cell receptor beta chains share one sample of origin, sequenced in a study of blood T cell repertoires in COVID-19 (dated by TCRdb to about 2020). Receptor libraries were prepared by the immunoSEQ multiplex PCR assay. TCRdb mirrors the immuneACCESS table, restricted to in-frame sequences. Some clones are absent from its copies; in checked studies, under half trace to an unresolved V gene, and the reason for the others is unknown. This sample gives 130,000 or so clones in total; around 89% of them show up just once. The ten top clones hold 18% of the sample. Sequenced material: peripheral blood. The receptors come from a man aged 45 to 65 with active or convalescent COVID-19.

The V and J genes are TRBV7-9 and TRBJ2-7; TRBD1 matches 8 bases. This CDR3 comprises 16 residues. After removal of 5 bases from V and 2 bases from J, the junction contained 11 bases not matched to a gene. Germline V gives CDR1 SEHNR, CDR2 FQNEAQ (reference sequence). CDR3 sequence: CASSPGGRGRPYEQYF. The CDR3 bases are TGTGCCAGCAGCCCAGGGGGCAGGGGTCGACCCTACGAGCAGTACTTC.

The chain joins TRBV4-1 to TRBJ2-5, with 9 bases fitting TRBD2. The CDR3 sequence is 19 residues long. Germline V gives CDR1 MGHRA, CDR2 YSYEKL. V was pared by 1 base and J by 4 bases, with 16 bases of the junction left unmatched. CDR3 region: CASSQGDLAGVGGGETQYF. CDR3 in DNA: TGCGCCAGCAGCCAAGGGGATTTAGCGGGAGTCGGGGGTGGAGAGACCCAGTACTTC.

In its sample, this clone was seen once. The chain links TRBV5-5 to TRBJ2-1; 9 bases match TRBD1. The CDR3 has 16 amino acids. Trimming removed 4 bases from V and 4 bases from J; junction bases left unmatched: 9. CDR1 is SGHKS and CDR2 is YYEKEE in the germline V gene (reference sequence). CDR3 sequence: CASSISGTGRYNEQFF. The CDR3 region has the DNA TGTGCCAGCAGCATATCCGGGACAGGGCGATACAATGAGCAGTTCTTC.

The gene calls are TRBV18 and TRBJ2-7, with D possibly TRBD1 on 5 matching bases. V was clipped by 2 bases and J by 5 bases, with 16 bases between them. The CDR3 totals 15 residues. Germline V CDR1 and CDR2: KGHSH, LQKENI. This chain's CDR3 is CASSPTGPSGDEQYF. The DNA of the CDR3 is TGTGCCAGCTCACCAACAGGCCCCTCGGGCGACGAGCAGTACTTC.

This chain links TRBV27 with TRBJ2-3; no reliable D call. V lost 6 bases and J lost 6, with 19 bases in between. The CDR3 is made up of 15 amino acids. CDR1 and CDR2 from the germline V gene are MNHEY and SMNVEV (reference sequence). CDR3: CASRFVGQNRDTQYF. The CDR3 nucleotides read TGTGCCAGCAGGTTTGTTGGGCAAAATCGGGATACGCAGTATTTT.

This chain uses TRBV20-1 with TRBJ1-5, with a tentative D call TRBD1 (5 bases). The length of the CDR3 is 11 residues. With 1 base removed from V and 9 bases from J, the gap between germline ends came to 7 bases. CDR1 is DFQATT and CDR2 is SNEGSKA in the germline V gene (reference sequence). The CDR3 sequence: CSARGQGPQHF. DNA of the CDR3: TGCAGTGCTAGAGGGCAGGGGCCCCAGCATTTT.

The V gene is TRBV12-3 or TRBV12-4, the J gene TRBJ2-1; perhaps TRBD1 as D (6 bases). V lost 7 bases and J lost 6, with 13 bases in between. This CDR3 has 13 residues. The CDR3 sequence is CASTPLTGNEQFF. In nucleotides, the CDR3 is TGTGCCAGCACCCCTTTGACAGGCAATGAGCAGTTCTTC.